This T cell receptor beta chain was identified during a study of Ad26.COV2.S vaccination and SARS-CoV-2 variants. At the level of the study: In the study, Ad26.COV2.S was injected intramuscularly once, or twice 56 days apart.

The repertoire was sequenced with immunoSEQ multiplex PCR; TCRdb's copy has only in-frame clones and lacks some. The sample has under 600,000 clones; 70% to 90% are singletons. As for treatment: some 19 received Ad26.COV2.S at low or high dose, single or two shots; roughly five received placebo; per-sample allocation not given. Specimen acquisition occurred on day 63 following the initial vaccine or placebo injection. The vaccine delivered Wuhan-strain SARS-CoV-2 spike through an Ad26 vector. The CDR3 spans 13 residues. V was clipped by 6 bases and J by 6 bases; unmatched bases: 7. Germline V CDR1 and CDR2: LNHDA, SQIVND (reference sequence).

The sample here was peripheral blood, taken in a trial of Ad26.COV2.S vaccine versus placebo. The gene calls are TRBV19 and TRBJ1-2; 7 nucleotides align to TRBD1. The receptor was isolated from a person between 18 and 59 years old who received the Ad26.COV2.S COVID-19 vaccine or a placebo. The DNA for the CDR3 is TGTGCCAGTAGACAGGGGAGCAGTAATGGCTACACCTTC. Its protein is CASRQGSSNGYTF.